Given below is one T cell receptor beta chain in context. Its antigen is not yet known. No much larger clonotype is one base removed from it; base qualities were not supplied. The data were obtained in a study of graft-versus-host responses after intestinal transplantation (dated by TCRdb to 2020 to 2023). Looking at the study overall: Multivisceral, liver-intestinal, or isolated intestinal transplants were received by the recipients. Anti-thymocyte globulin induction was given to all recipients, followed by maintenance tacrolimus and steroids for approximately three years. Bulk TCR-beta CDR3 sequencing was used to track graft-versus-host and host-versus-graft alloreactive T cell clones in the graft, circulation and bone marrow after intestinal transplantation. To identify alloreactive clones, pre-transplant mixed lymphocyte reaction products were sequenced and then compared with unstimulated pre-transplant donor and recipient T cells. Of the approximately 24 intestinal transplant recipients enrolled in the cohort, one of whom was a retransplant, a few patients without pretransplant specimens were excluded. Donor T cell macrochimerism was defined as a peak of at least 4% donor T cells among recipient peripheral blood mononuclear cells. Rather than going through the commercial service, samples from a few later patients were sequenced in-house on an Illumina MiSeq and processed with MiXCR.

The library was generated by the immunoSEQ multiplex PCR assay. For most patients, high-throughput TCR-beta CDR3 sequencing of genomic DNA was performed by Adaptive Biotechnologies. The study's processing was this. Adaptive's ImmunoSEQ software supplied the TCR sequencing data for under 20 patients, while MiXCR and VDJtools were used to process a few other patients. CDR3 nucleotide sequences shared between donor and recipient were removed because their origin could not be assigned. To be classed as alloreactive, a clone needed at least 2-fold expansion over unstimulated cells and a minimum CFSE-low frequency of 0.002% (template counts) or 0.001% (read counts). Clones were considered mappable if detected in sequenced pre-transplant spleen, lymph node, or MLR CFSE-low populations of the donor or recipient. Cumulative frequency of alloreactive clones was calculated as a percentage of all sequences weighted by copy number. TCRdb provides this immuneACCESS table in a form limited to in-frame rearrangements. Some clones are lacking; in checked studies, under half of them reflect an unresolved V gene, and why the rest are absent is not known. V, J and clone size were drawn from that table, and D and trimming were deduced from the DNA. This sample comprises over 45,000 clones, 90% to 95% of them detected only once. The ten largest clones capture less than 6% of the sample.

What the study reported, not specific to this receptor: Patients with donor T cell macrochimerism had high GvH to HvG T cell clonal ratios in their allografts. GvH clones were found in recipient bone marrow, and some of the GvH clones appeared earlier in ileal mucosa or blood, which is consistent with an intestinal mucosal origin. Early after transplant, peak levels of circulating GvH clones were found to be associated with declines in HvG clones. The relatively low number and heterogeneity of intestinal transplant patients limited the conclusions.

In the first month after transplant, blood samples were collected up to 4 times, and after that at least monthly when available. The TCR was taken from a human patient who received an intestinal transplant, so some T cells may come from the graft donor. The sample here was PBMCs, taken around 27 months after a first intestinal transplant, on the day of a second.

The CDR3: CASREDRGLNEQYF. The base sequence is TGTGCCAGCAGGGAAGACAGGGGGCTGAACGAGCAGTACTTC. The sequence joins TRBV28 to TRBJ2-7, with 10 bases aligning to TRBD1. Taken from the germline V gene, the CDR1 and CDR2 loops are MDHEN and SYDVKM. V is trimmed back by 6 bases and J by 5 bases, and the junction contains 7 bases that no gene match accounts for. Taken from cysteine to phenylalanine, the CDR3 has 14 residues. The sequence is cut down to CDR3 DNA, 42 bases in frame from base 1.